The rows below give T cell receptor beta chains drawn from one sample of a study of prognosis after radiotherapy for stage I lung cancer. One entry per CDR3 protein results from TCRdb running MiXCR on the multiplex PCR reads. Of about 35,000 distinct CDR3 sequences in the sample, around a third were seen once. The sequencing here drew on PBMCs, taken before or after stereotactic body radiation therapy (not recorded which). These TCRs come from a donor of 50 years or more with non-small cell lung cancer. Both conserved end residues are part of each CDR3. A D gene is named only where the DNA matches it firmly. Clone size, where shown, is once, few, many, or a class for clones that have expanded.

DNA: TGTGCCAGCAGTTACGGGACGGTGAGCTCCTACGAGCAGTACTTC
CDR3: CASSYGTVSSYEQYF
D: .
size: many
V: TRBV5-6
J: TRBJ2-7

DNA: TGTGCCACCAGAGACAGCCTCTATGGCTACACCTTC
CDR3: CATRDSLYGYTF
D: .
size: many
V: TRBV19
J: TRBJ1-2

DNA: TGTGCCAGCATACCTAAGGGACTGCGAAACACCTGGGAGCTGTTTTTT
CDR3: CASIPKGLRNTWELFF
D: .
size: .
V: TRBV12-3/TRBV12-4
J: TRBJ2-2

DNA: TGTGCCATCAGCCAGACTAGCGGGAGGGCCGATGAGCAGTTCTTC
CDR3: CAISQTSGRADEQFF
D: TRBD2
size: .
V: TRBV10-3
J: TRBJ2-1

DNA: TGTGCCAGCAGCCACGCGGGGTTGGGTCAGCCCCAGCATTTT
CDR3: CASSHAGLGQPQHF
D: .
size: .
V: TRBV12-3/TRBV12-4
J: TRBJ1-5

DNA: TGCAGTGCTAGTCCACCTCTCGTCGAGCGGGTGACCTACGAGCAGTACTTC
CDR3: CSASPPLVERVTYEQYF
D: .
size: many
V: TRBV20-1
J: TRBJ2-7

DNA: TGTGCCAGCAGCAAGATTGGCACACTTGTCTATGGCTACACCTTC
CDR3: CASSKIGTLVYGYTF
D: .
size: .
V: TRBV7-2
J: TRBJ1-2

DNA: TGTGCCAGCAGCCCCAGGGTTTCAACCTACAATGAGCAGTTCTTC
CDR3: CASSPRVSTYNEQFF
D: .
size: many
V: TRBV7-3
J: TRBJ2-1

DNA: TGTGCCAGCAGCGCCCGACCCATAGATACGCAGTATTTT
CDR3: CASSARPIDTQYF
D: .
size: many
V: TRBV7-3
J: TRBJ2-3

DNA: TGTGCCAGCATCCCTCTCGGGGGGTATACGCAGTATTTT
CDR3: CASIPLGGYTQYF
D: TRBD2
size: .
V: TRBV12-3/TRBV12-4
J: TRBJ2-3

DNA: TGTGCCAGCAGCGTAGATGCCAGGGTTGAAGACGAGCAGTACTTC
CDR3: CASSVDARVEDEQYF
D: .
size: .
V: TRBV9
J: TRBJ2-7

DNA: TGTGCCAGCAGCCCTCCGGCACAGGGAGACGCTTTCTTT
CDR3: CASSPPAQGDAFF
D: .
size: many
V: TRBV3-1
J: TRBJ1-1

DNA: TGTGCCAGCAAAGGCGTCGGGGAGCAGTACTTC
CDR3: CASKGVGEQYF
D: .
size: many
V: TRBV28
J: TRBJ2-7

DNA: TGTGCCAGCAGCAATCTGGGACCCCTCCACTTT
CDR3: CASSNLGPLHF
D: .
size: .
V: TRBV12-3/TRBV12-4
J: TRBJ1-6

DNA: TGTGCCAGCAGTGAAGATCCTCGGACGGGCTACACCTTC
CDR3: CASSEDPRTGYTF
D: .
size: few
V: TRBV6-1
J: TRBJ1-2

DNA: TGTGCCAGCAGCTATACTAGCGGGTACAATGAGCAGTTCTTC
CDR3: CASSYTSGYNEQFF
D: TRBD2
size: many
V: TRBV5-6
J: TRBJ2-1

DNA: TGCGCCAGCAGCCCAATCGAGGGGGGGGGTCAAGAGACCCAGTACTTC
CDR3: CASSPIEGGGQETQYF
D: .
size: .
V: TRBV5-1
J: TRBJ2-5

DNA: TGTGCCAGCAGACCAACTAGCGGGGGCTATACGCAGTATTTT
CDR3: CASRPTSGGYTQYF
D: TRBD2
size: many
V: TRBV11-2
J: TRBJ2-3

DNA: TGTGCCACCTTGAATGAGCAGTTCTTC
CDR3: CATLNEQFF
D: .
size: many
V: TRBV24-1
J: TRBJ2-1

DNA: TGTGCCAGCAGTCACGGACCCCTTAGCAATCAGCCCCAGCATTTT
CDR3: CASSHGPLSNQPQHF
D: .
size: many
V: TRBV12-3/TRBV12-4
J: TRBJ1-5

DNA: TGTGCCAGCAGTGAAGGGTTCGGGGGTAGTACAGATACGCGGTATTTT
CDR3: CASSEGFGGSTDTRYF
D: .
size: .
V: TRBV6-1
J: TRBJ2-3

DNA: TGTGCCAGCAGCTTAGGGGGTCAGAACGAGCAGTACTTC
CDR3: CASSLGGQNEQYF
D: .
size: many
V: TRBV7-9
J: TRBJ2-7

DNA: TGCAGCGTCCGGGGGGGGACGAACACTGAAGCTTTCTTT
CDR3: CSVRGGTNTEAFF
D: .
size: few
V: TRBV29-1
J: TRBJ1-1

DNA: TGTGCCAGCACCCCACCCGGGGGCAATGAGCAGTTCTTC
CDR3: CASTPPGGNEQFF
D: .
size: many
V: TRBV12-3/TRBV12-4
J: TRBJ2-1

DNA: TGCAGTGCTAGAGATGGGGAGGATACCACCGGTGATCTGTTTTTT
CDR3: CSARDGEDTTGDLFF
D: .
size: .
V: TRBV20-1
J: TRBJ2-2

DNA: TGTGCCAGTAGTGTCGGACTTTACAATGAGCAGTTCTTC
CDR3: CASSVGLYNEQFF
D: .
size: many
V: TRBV19
J: TRBJ2-1